This T cell receptor beta chain is drawn from a study of T cells after yellow fever vaccination. Points from the study as a whole: Researchers report a weaker secondary response that nonetheless peaked faster, day 5 versus 15.

This clonotype showed up many times. Its target is unknown. Via MiXCR, TCRdb re-called the 5' RACE reads, giving one row per CDR3 protein. Of about 260,000 distinct CDR3 sequences listed, approximately 3.6% are singletons. In germline, CDR1 is MNHNS, CDR2 SASEGT. V was clipped by 2 bases and J by 2 bases; unmatched bases: 5. This CDR3 contains 15 residues. The chain is built from TRBV6-1 and TRBJ1-1; 7 bases are a match to TRBD1. The source is a man younger than 35 who received the YFV17D yellow fever vaccine. The sequenced sample was PBMCs, obtained 15 days after the yellow fever booster vaccination. DNA for the CDR3: TGTGCCAGCAGTGAATCTAGGGGGCGAAACACTGAAGCTTTCTTT. Translating it yields CASSESRGRNTEAFF.